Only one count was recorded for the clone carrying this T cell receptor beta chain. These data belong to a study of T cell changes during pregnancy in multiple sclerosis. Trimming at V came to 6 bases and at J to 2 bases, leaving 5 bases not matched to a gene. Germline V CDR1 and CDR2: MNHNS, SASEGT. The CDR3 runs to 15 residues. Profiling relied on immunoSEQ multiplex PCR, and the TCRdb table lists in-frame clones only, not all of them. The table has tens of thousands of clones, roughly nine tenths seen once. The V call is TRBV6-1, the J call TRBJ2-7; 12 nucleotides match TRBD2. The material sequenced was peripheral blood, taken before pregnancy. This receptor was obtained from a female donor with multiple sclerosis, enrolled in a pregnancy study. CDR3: CASRDSSGGAYEQYF. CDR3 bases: TGTGCCAGCAGGGATTCTAGCGGGGGGGCCTACGAGCAGTACTTC.